This TCR beta chain is from a study of human T cells and chemical hapten exposure (TCRdb year 2021). A note on the overall study: Libraries were pooled for sequencing, and per-sample TCR yields varied mainly because of small differences in library volumes within the pool. Each blood RNA sample was used to sequence both TCR alpha and TCR beta chains. The study tracked peripheral blood TCR repertoire changes in vivo during primary and secondary sensitization to the hapten diphenylcyclopropenone (DPC) in alopecia patients.

Summary of the overall study and its limitations: Repeated subsampling changed both the strength of the expansion versus patch-test correlation and the threshold at which that correlation became significant. DPC sensitization did not change the number of TCRs with a frequency above 1 in 1000, and there was no evidence of changes in global repertoire structure.

The label giving this sample's time point can be read as: healthy volunteer bleed at 2 weeks. Unfractionated whole blood was collected in Tempus Blood RNA tubes, and total RNA was extracted from that blood. As TCR sequencing controls, several healthy volunteers were used, with blood taken at day 0, 2 weeks and 6 weeks. Libraries were built with RACE. Sequenced on a NextSeq 500. Library preparation attached unique molecular identifiers to individual cDNA molecules for quantitative, reproducible TCR counting. The paper's data handling went like this. A median of roughly 99,000 TCRs per sample was observed, with a range of about 23,224 to 690,600. V, J and CDR3 annotation of the TCR reads was carried out using the Decombinator software suite. To make PS versus PT1 abundance plots, every sample was subsampled to the same number of TCRs (28,000). Expanded TCRs were defined as absent before sensitization and observed at least eight times at the 2-week time point. TCRdb ran its own pipeline on the public reads, namely fastp trimming at Q25 and MiXCR clone calling, and kept in-frame beta chains. Every CDR3 protein is listed once, alongside the most common genes and DNA of its rows. For this entry, the V and J calls and clone size follow TCRdb and not the study's own pipeline. The table for this sample lists tens of thousands of distinct CDR3 sequences; 3.5% to 4.5% of them were counted only once. 1.5% to 2% of the sample is in the top ten clones.

V and J are truncated by 3 bases and 1 base respectively, leaving an intervening sequence of 9 bases. Including cysteine and phenylalanine, the CDR3 has 14 amino acids. Just CDR3 DNA is preserved here, 42 bases in frame from base 1. Ten or more counts support this clonotype. What this receptor recognizes is not known. Nothing much larger sits one base from this clone, and base qualities are not available. This TCR was sampled from a female donor in good health. Some clones in this sample may be carry-over from other donors' samples. Sequenced sample: whole blood. The V and J segments used are TRBV12-3 or TRBV12-4 and TRBJ1-1; D gene: possibly TRBD1, on 5 matching bases. CDR3 sequence: CASSFRQKNTEAFF. The base sequence is TGTGCCAGCAGTTTCAGACAGAAGAACACTGAAGCTTTCTTT.